This T cell receptor beta chain was captured by sequencing in a study of CD8 T cells in ankylosing spondylitis. Study-level results: Fewer than ten highly homologous variants made up a TCR beta motif, and this motif appeared characteristic of ankylosing spondylitis blood. Significant enrichment of disease-linked clones was reportedly seen in matched ankylosing spondylitis synovial fluid. Several of the motif variants were reported before in synovial fluid and blood from reactive arthritis.

V was pared by 7 bases and J by 8 bases, with 16 bases of the junction left unmatched. From germline, CDR1 is SQVTM and CDR2 ANQGSEA. The CDR3 covers 16 residues. This clonotype was seen repeatedly, ten times or more. The target antigen is unknown. As the method for making TCR beta libraries, quantitative 5'-RACE with molecular barcodes was used. TCRdb re-derived calls from the 5' RACE reads in MiXCR, one entry per CDR3 protein. The sample includes 200,000 to 250,000 distinct CDR3 sequences, around a quarter of them seen just once. This chain links TRBV29-1 with TRBJ2-1, with 11 nucleotides matching TRBD2. The specimen was blood, either unsorted or a sorted T cell fraction (not recorded which). The origin of this receptor is a male donor with ankylosing spondylitis or in good health (not recorded which). The CDR3 DNA is TGCAGCGCCGCCGGGGGAACTAGCGGGAGCTCCGATGAGCAGTTCTTC. Residues: CSAAGGTSGSSDEQFF.